This T cell receptor (beta chain) was identified during a study of T cell repertoires in cytomegalovirus infection. Study-level background: Public TCR beta signatures were indicative of both CMV infection and a matching HLA type.

Study results and limitations: There were HLA-C-restricted CMV-specific TCR beta clonotypes dominating the ex vivo response.

This clonotype was counted ten times or more. Its antigen is currently unknown. In TCRdb, the reads were re-called with MiXCR into one record per CDR3 protein. The data hold some 680,000 distinct CDR3 sequences, with roughly a third observed a single time. The CDR3 sequence is 16 residues long. CDR1 and CDR2 from the germline V gene are SGHRS and YFSETQ. Trimming cost V 6 bases and J 3 bases; bases outside gene matches: 14. Sequences were obtained from PBMCs. The chain combines TRBV5-1 with TRBJ1-2; 7 nucleotides align to TRBD1. The TCR was taken from a human donor in good health (CMV status not recorded). Some clones in this sample may be carry-over from other donors' samples. CDR3: CASKHPGTAGDYGYTF. The CDR3 nucleotides are TGCGCCAGCAAACATCCGGGGACAGCGGGCGACTATGGCTACACCTTC.